This T cell receptor beta chain was sequenced during a study of blood T cell repertoires in COVID-19. Study-wide context: Acute-phase and convalescent COVID-19 samples originated in the United States, Italy and Spain. T cells, B-cell-depleted T cells, or PBMCs supplied cDNA or gDNA.

Trimming cost V 5 bases and J 0 bases, with 14 bases left between them. Germline V lookup: CDR1 LGHNA, CDR2 YSLEER. This CDR3 has 16 amino acids. Authors' data handling: The assay estimated nucleated cells by amplifying reference gene primers. Generated by immunoSEQ multiplex PCR, the TCRdb table keeps only in-frame clones and is missing some. That table supplies the V and J calls and clone size; D and trimming were determined from the DNA. The table includes roughly 200,000 clones, roughly 88% detected once. The V call is TRBV4-3, the J call TRBJ1-5, with D unresolved. Sequences were obtained from peripheral blood. This receptor was taken from a human donor with active or convalescent COVID-19. The donor label of this sample is uncertain. CDR3 in DNA: TGCGCCAGCAGCGCCCAACCCCTACTTAGCAATCAGCCCCAGCATTTT. Its protein is CASSAQPLLSNQPQHF.